The present TCR beta chain was sequenced within a study of blood T cell repertoires in COVID-19 (dated by TCRdb to about 2020). Notes on the research overall: The collaborator samples originated in the United States, Italy and Spain and spanned the acute and convalescent phases of COVID-19. HLA class I and class II types, where available, came from metadata supplied by the sample provider rather than from assay-based typing. The material from the prospective study consisted of cDNA or gDNA derived from T cells, B-cell-depleted T cells, or PBMCs. The repertoires were released in a freely available public database meant as a resource for research on the immune response to SARS-CoV-2. Samples came from the ongoing ImmuneRACE study (first 160 participants) plus 1,254 subjects from 6 global collaborators. The dataset comprised deeply sampled blood TCRbeta repertoires from subjects exposed to, actively infected with, or recovered from COVID-19. The sample metadata nearly always contained a de-identified subject ID, COVID-19 status, age in years and sex.

TCRbeta CDR3 regions were amplified from genomic DNA by means of the immunoSEQ Assay, a bias-controlled multiplex PCR. As for the authors' bioinformatics: Nucleated cell counts per sample were estimated from amplification of reference gene primers within the assay. To quantify the absolute abundance of each unique TCRbeta CDR3 rearrangement, sequence reads were collapsed and filtered. Productive Simpson clonality was computed per sample as the square root of Simpson's diversity index over productive rearrangements. TCRdb took this table from immuneACCESS and kept in-frame rearrangements with V and J called. Such tables lack part of the clones; where checked against another copy, unresolved V genes explain under half of the gap, and the rest is unexplained. V, J and clone size are those of that table, while D and trimming were read from the DNA. The sample table shows 150,000 or so clones, and 65% to 85% are seen once. Together, the top ten hold around 5.1% of the sample.

With respect to this clone: The antigen this receptor binds is unknown. Base quality data are lacking; no much larger clone is found one base away.

CDR1 LNHDA and CDR2 SQIVND are derived from the germline V gene (reference sequence). Trimming removed 5 bases from V and 4 bases from J, leaving 18 bases between the germline ends. Counted from cysteine to phenylalanine, this CDR3 has 17 amino acids. Only CDR3 DNA is held: 51 bases, read in frame from base 1. Overall results and qualifications from the work: Clinical and demographic metadata were provided uncurated, with the amount varying by source and participant.

In the prospective study, participants were roughly 18 to 95 years old, resided in fewer than 25 geographic areas of the United States, and were enrolled through a virtual design. Cohort assignment in the prospective study relied on participant-reported clinical history from a screening survey and a study questionnaire. Exposed participants had been in contact with someone with a PCR-confirmed or clinician-diagnosed COVID-19 case within 2 weeks of study entry. In the prospective study, whole blood, serum and a nasopharyngeal or oropharyngeal swab were collected from each participant by mobile phlebotomists. Participants in the prospective study had the option to provide additional blood draws and questionnaires over an approximately two-month period. Before DNA extraction, blood samples from the prospective study were shipped at room temperature or frozen.

The sample comprised PBMCs or T cells enriched from blood (not recorded which). The chain uses TRBV19 and TRBJ1-6, with the D gene call left open. The source of this sequence is a man aged 65-85 years who had been exposed to COVID-19. The DNA reads TGTGCCAGTAGTTTGAACCCCGGGAGGTATTATAATTCACCCCTCCACTTT. Its product reads: CASSLNPGRYYNSPLHF.